Listed below are T cell receptor beta chains from one sample, sequenced in a study of T cell responses to AZD1222 COVID-19 vaccine. TCRdb's copy holds only in-frame clones and misses some; the assay was immunoSEQ multiplex PCR. The data hold fewer than 200,000 clones, with around 94% observed a single time. The source material was peripheral blood, sampled 28 days after the second AZD1222 dose. These receptors originate from an adult who received the AZD1222 COVID-19 vaccine. CDR3s include the opening cysteine and the closing phenylalanine or tryptophan. A D gene is named only where the DNA matches it firmly. Not all rows give a size; the values are once, few, many and, for expanded clones, a class.

TRBV5-6,once,13,.,TRBJ1-2,TGTGCCAGCAGCTACCTCCGGGCGGGTGGCTACACCTTC,CASSYLRAGGYTF
TRBV28,.,15,TRBD1,TRBJ2-3,TGTGCCAGCAGTCTTACGACAGGGGGTATGAATACGCAGTATTTT,CASSLTTGGMNTQYF
TRBV12-3/TRBV12-4,.,11,.,TRBJ2-7,TGTGCCAGCAGTTTAGTGGCAGCACAGTACTTC,CASSLVAAQYF
TRBV6-5,once,13,.,TRBJ1-5,TGTGCCAGCACTACATCGACGGGTCAGCCCCAGCATTTT,CASTTSTGQPQHF
TRBV11-2,.,16,.,TRBJ1-2,TGTGCCAGCAGCTTAGGAGGAGGGGTAGCTAACTATGGCTACACCTTC,CASSLGGGVANYGYTF
TRBV5-1,once,15,.,TRBJ1-4,TGCGCCAGCACCATGGAGGGACTAACTAATGAAAAACTGTTTTTT,CASTMEGLTNEKLFF
TRBV28,.,11,.,TRBJ2-7,TGTGCCAGCAGTCGACGACTCGAGCAGTACTTC,CASSRRLEQYF
TRBV7-9,.,14,.,TRBJ1-2,TGTGCCAGCAGCTTAAGGGGGACTAACTATGGCTACACCTTC,CASSLRGTNYGYTF
TRBV6-5,.,13,.,TRBJ2-2,TGTGCCAGCAGGACAGTGAACACCGGGGAGCTGTTTTTT,CASRTVNTGELFF
TRBV27,once,15,TRBD1,TRBJ1-6,TGTGCCAGCACCCCGAGACAGGGTAGGACTTCACCCCTCCACTTT,CASTPRQGRTSPLHF
TRBV5-6,.,13,.,TRBJ2-1,TGTGCCAGCAGCTTGGGACTATCTAATGAGCAGTTCTTC,CASSLGLSNEQFF